The sequence of this TCR beta chain was determined in a study of OX40 agonist ivuxolimab in advanced cancers. Broader study findings: Low normalized clonal expansion also occurred in some nonresponding patients. At doses 0.1 to 3.0 mg/kg, CD4+ and CD8+ clones expanded.

Germline V CDR1 and CDR2: WSHSY, SAAADI. CDR3 length: 15 residues. The ends were cut back, 8 bases at V and 0 bases at J, with 13 bases in the middle. With regard to this clone: Its antigen is undetermined.

Individuals having autoimmune disease history or systemic immunosuppression were not enrolled. Sequencing was performed with immunoSEQ multiplex PCR; in TCRdb, only in-frame clones are kept and a portion is missing. The table lists over 80,000 clones, approximately 80% of them singletons. The sample consisted of CD4+ or CD8+ T cells sorted from blood, taken in a trial of the OX40 agonist ivuxolimab. This receptor was taken from an adult with an advanced solid tumor such as melanoma, head and neck, liver or kidney cancer. The V gene is TRBV10-2, the J gene TRBJ1-4, with D unresolved. CDR3 nucleotides: TGCGCCAGCGGTCGTTTGACCGCAACTAATGAAAAACTGTTTTTT. The encoded protein is CASGRLTATNEKLFF.